This T cell receptor beta chain was obtained from a study of OX40 agonist ivuxolimab in advanced cancers. Study-level information: Head and neck, renal cell, melanoma or hepatocellular carcinoma were the cancers that dose-escalation patients had. Having had anti-PD-1, anti-PD-L1 or anti-CTLA-4 therapy before was allowed, and roughly 40% had some.

Assay: immunoSEQ multiplex PCR; the TCRdb copy retains only in-frame clones and omits some. The sample consists of tens of thousands of clones, 65% to 90% of them appearing once. CDR1 is SGHNT, CDR2 YENEEA, per germline. V gave up 1 base and J gave up 3 bases; unmatched junction bases: 13. CDR3 size: 19 residues. Sequencing was performed on CD4+ or CD8+ T cells sorted from blood, taken in a trial of the OX40 agonist ivuxolimab. V usage is TRBV11-3 and J usage is TRBJ2-1; TRBD2 aligns across 9 bases. The sequence was collected from an adult with an advanced solid tumor such as melanoma, head and neck, liver or kidney cancer. CDR3 protein: CASSLGWASGIANYNEQFF. The CDR3 coding sequence is TGTGCCAGCAGCTTAGGCTGGGCTAGCGGGATCGCTAACTACAATGAGCAGTTCTTC.